These 30 T cell receptor beta chains came from one sample sequenced in a study of Ad26.COV2.S vaccination and SARS-CoV-2 variants. Profiled with immunoSEQ multiplex PCR; TCRdb holds only in-frame clones, not every one. Here the sample spans a few hundred thousand clones, less than 95% being singletons. Regarding treatment: over 15 received Ad26.COV2.S at low or high dose, single or two shots; about five received placebo; per-sample allocation not given. Each sample was drawn 63 days after the first injection (of vaccine or placebo). The input for sequencing was peripheral blood, taken in a trial of Ad26.COV2.S vaccine versus placebo. The receptor source for this set is a person aged 18-65 years who received the Ad26.COV2.S COVID-19 vaccine or a placebo.

The CDR3 loop is CATSDRSPERSSAGEQFF. The DNA of the CDR3 is TGTGCCACCAGTGATCGGAGCCCAGAGCGGTCCTCGGCGGGTGAGCAGTTCTTC. The genes are TRBV24-1 and TRBJ2-1; possibly TRBD2 for D (5 bases). The length of the CDR3 is 18 residues. The germline V and J ends were trimmed by 3 bases and 9 bases, with 26 bases remaining between them. Germline loops: CDR1 KGHDR, CDR2 SFDVKD.

The chain couples TRBV28 to TRBJ2-5; D is undetermined. The germline gives CDR1 MDHEN, CDR2 SYDVKM. This CDR3 contains 12 residues. V dropped 3 bases and J dropped 4 bases, with 6 bases sitting between them. CDR3 in amino acids: CASSFYGETQYF. CDR3 DNA: TGTGCCAGCAGTTTTTATGGAGAGACCCAGTACTTC.

J is TRBJ1-6 and V is TRBV5-6, with a possible D match to TRBD1 (5 bases). The length of the CDR3 is 16 residues. CDR1 SGHDT and CDR2 YYEEEE come from the germline V gene. V lost 6 bases and J lost 8, with 21 bases in between. Here the CDR3 DNA reads TGTGCCAGCACAGCTTCCGGGACTGGGGGTTATTCACCCCTCCACTTT. Its translation is CASTASGTGGYSPLHF.

This chain links TRBV10-3 with TRBJ2-6; 16 positions agree with TRBD2. V lost 6 bases and J lost 2; bases outside the gene matches: 4. Germline V gene lookup returns CDR1 ENHRY and CDR2 SYGVKD. The CDR3 sequence is 18 residues long. Here the CDR3 reads CAIRRGTSGRAGANVLTF. The CDR3 nucleotides read TGTGCCATCAGGAGGGGGACTAGCGGGAGGGCTGGGGCCAACGTCCTGACTTTC.

The chain uses TRBV7-8 and TRBJ2-7; D might be TRBD1 (6 bases). Trimming took 3 bases from V and 0 from J, leaving 12 bases between them. This CDR3 contains 15 residues. Germline CDR1 reads SGHVS; CDR2 reads FQNEAQ. In nucleotides, the CDR3 is TGTGCCAGCAGCTTGTGGGGGACAAGCTCCTACGAGCAGTACTTC. Protein: CASSLWGTSSYEQYF.

The V gene is TRBV4-1, the J gene TRBJ1-6; maybe TRBD1 (6 bases). The CDR3 runs to 15 residues. CDR1 is MGHRA, CDR2 YSYEKL, per germline. V dropped 0 bases and J dropped 13 bases, with 16 bases sitting between them. Here the CDR3 DNA reads TGCGCCAGCAGCCAAGATGAAGGGGGGCATAGGCCCCTCCACTTT. Protein sequence: CASSQDEGGHRPLHF.

V and J are TRBV5-5 and TRBJ2-7; D is unresolved. The CDR3 totals 17 residues. Germline V gene lookup returns CDR1 SGHKS and CDR2 YYEKEE (reference sequence). V lost 3 bases and J lost 0, with 19 bases in between. The CDR3 sequence: CASSSEVGHQSSYEQYF. The CDR3 bases are TGTGCCAGCAGCTCCGAAGTGGGCCACCAGAGCTCCTACGAGCAGTACTTC.

Here the CDR3 DNA reads TGTGCCAGTAGTATACGGGGTTGGGGCACTGAAGCTTTCTTT. It yields the protein CASSIRGWGTEAFF. The chain joins TRBV19 to TRBJ1-1; D gene unclear. The CDR3 has 14 amino acids. CDR1 is LNHDA, CDR2 SQIVND, per germline (reference sequence). V lost 2 bases and J lost 4, with 11 bases in between.

The rearrangement links TRBV11-2 to TRBJ2-1; 9 nucleotides agree with TRBD2. The CDR3 extends over 11 amino acids. The V and J ends lost 8 bases and 12 bases, in that order; junction bases with no gene match: 5. Germline V lookup: CDR1 SGHAT, CDR2 FQNNGV. In DNA, the CDR3 is TGTGCCAGCTCCCCGACTAGCGGGCAGTTCTTC. Its protein is CASSPTSGQFF.

The chain recombines TRBV9 with TRBJ2-1; 11 bases are a match to TRBD1. In germline, CDR1 is SGDLS, CDR2 YYNGEE. CDR3 length: 18 residues. V gave up 6 bases and J gave up 7 bases; unmatched junction bases: 18. The CDR3 nucleotides read TGTGCCAGCACCGACGATCGTTTCGGGACAGGGGGGTGGAATGAGCAGTTCTTC. The encoded protein is CASTDDRFGTGGWNEQFF.

The rearrangement joins TRBV5-6 to TRBJ2-7; perhaps TRBD1 as D (5 bases). Trimming took off 6 bases at V and 2 bases at J, with 9 bases between the two ends. Germline CDR1 is SGHDT and CDR2 is YYEEEE. The CDR3 length is 12 residues. The CDR3 DNA reads TGTGCCAGCACAGGGCAACCCTACGAGCAGTACTTC. Its protein is CASTGQPYEQYF.

The chain joins TRBV27 to TRBJ1-5; 7 bases line up with TRBD1. Losses at the gene ends were 5 bases for V and 1 base for J; bases not matched to a gene: 2. The CDR3 contains 14 residues. Looked up from germline, CDR1 is MNHEY and CDR2 is SMNVEV (reference sequence). CDR3 sequence reads: CASSRDRSNQPQHF. The CDR3 DNA reads TGTGCCAGCAGTCGGGACAGAAGCAATCAGCCCCAGCATTTT.

This clone was counted once. The V and J genes are TRBV7-2 and TRBJ1-5; D perhaps matches TRBD1 (6 bases). The V end lost 2 bases, the J end lost 9 bases, and 17 bases lay between the germline ends. Germline CDR1 reads SGHTA; CDR2 reads FQGNSA. The CDR3 is 15 amino acids. In nucleotides, the CDR3 is TGTGCCAGCAGCTTACGACAGGAGGAGTGGATGCCCCAGCATTTT. It translates to CASSLRQEEWMPQHF.

The V gene is TRBV5-6, the J gene TRBJ2-1; possibly TRBD2 for D (6 bases). Germline loops: CDR1 SGHDT, CDR2 YYEEEE. V lost 0 bases, J lost 1 base, and 11 bases lay in between. The CDR3 contains 16 residues. The CDR3 is CASSLVPGASYNEQFF. The CDR3 DNA reads TGTGCCAGCAGCTTGGTTCCGGGAGCGTCCTACAATGAGCAGTTCTTC.

The V gene is TRBV19, the J gene TRBJ2-1, with TRBD2 as a possible D gene (5 bases). There are 12 residues in the CDR3. Trimming removed 4 bases from V and 7 bases from J, with 8 bases in between. The germline gives CDR1 LNHDA, CDR2 SQIVND (reference sequence). For the CDR3, the DNA is TGTGCCAGTAGTACTAGCTTGAATGAGCAGTTCTTC. Protein product: CASSTSLNEQFF.

The CDR3 DNA follows: TGTGCCAGTAGGACAGGGGGCAACTATGGCTACACCTTC. Residues: CASRTGGNYGYTF. J is TRBJ1-2 and V is TRBV19; 10 nucleotides agree with TRBD1. Losses at the gene ends were 6 bases for V and 2 bases for J; bases not matched to a gene: 0. CDR3 size: 13 residues. The germline V gene encodes CDR1 LNHDA and CDR2 SQIVND (reference sequence).

This chain joins TRBV10-3 and TRBJ2-7; 8 nucleotides match TRBD1. V was pared by 5 bases and J by 2 bases, with 11 bases of the junction left unmatched. The CDR3 runs to 16 residues. Germline V gene sequence: CDR1 ENHRY, CDR2 SYGVKD. The CDR3 spells CAISYSPGGTTYEQYF. DNA for the CDR3: TGTGCCATCAGTTACTCCCCAGGGGGCACCACCTACGAGCAGTACTTC.

The rearrangement joins TRBV5-4 to TRBJ1-3; D is unresolved. V lost 4 bases to trimming and J lost 4 bases, with 9 bases between them. The CDR3 spans 13 residues. Germline V gene sequence: CDR1 SGHNT, CDR2 YYREEE (reference sequence). This CDR3 reads CASSPGPGNTIYF. CDR3 nucleotide sequence: TGTGCCAGCAGCCCCGGACCGGGAAACACCATATATTTT. Looking up the rest from reference TRBV5-4 and TRBJ1-3 gives the full variable domain: ETGVTQSPTHLIKTRGQQVTLRCSSQSGHNTVSWYQQALGQGPQFIFQYYREEENGRGNFPPRFSGLQFPNYSSELNVNALELDDSALYLCASSPGPGNTIYFGEGSWLTVV.

J is TRBJ2-1 and V is TRBV10-3; no reliable D call. Between the trimmed V and J ends, which lost 5 bases and 2 bases, there was a span of 10 bases. The CDR3 is 14 amino acids. CDR1 and CDR2 (germline): ENHRY, SYGVKD. The CDR3 sequence is CAISQLATYNEQFF. The CDR3 DNA is TGTGCCATCAGTCAGCTTGCGACCTACAATGAGCAGTTCTTC.

The genes are TRBV24-1 and TRBJ1-1; D uncertain. The ends were cut back, 5 bases at V and 3 bases at J, with 6 bases in the middle. CDR1 KGHDR and CDR2 SFDVKD come from the germline V gene. This CDR3 is 12 amino acids long. The CDR3 here is CATSGSHTEAFF. CDR3 in DNA: TGTGCCACCAGTGGATCCCACACTGAAGCTTTCTTT.

The chain carries TRBV11-3 and TRBJ1-2; TRBD1 agrees at 9 bases. There are 13 residues in the CDR3. Germline V CDR1 and CDR2: SGHNT, YENEEA. The J segment lost 13 bases and the V segment lost 4 bases, leaving 10 bases of the junction unmatched. CDR3 coding DNA: TGTGCCAGCAGCTCCTCGGGACAGGGATCTATCACCTTC. Protein product: CASSSSGQGSITF. Together with reference TRBV11-3 and TRBJ1-2, the CDR3 gives the full variable domain: EAGVVQSPRYKIIEKKQPVAFWCNPISGHNTLYWYLQNLGQGPELLIRYENEEAVDDSQLPKDRFSAERLKGVDSTLKIQPAELGDSAVYLCASSSSGQGSITFGSGTRLTVV.

V usage is TRBV11-2 and J usage is TRBJ1-6; 11 bases map to TRBD1. This CDR3 is built from 16 residues. Germline loops: CDR1 SGHAT, CDR2 FQNNGV. The J segment lost 9 bases and the V segment lost 2 bases, leaving 6 bases of the junction unmatched. In DNA form, the CDR3 reads TGTGCCAGCAGCTTAAGGGGACAGGGGGGAATTTCACCCCTCCACTTT. Its translation is CASSLRGQGGISPLHF.

The chain couples TRBV11-3 to TRBJ2-1; a weak D match, TRBD2 (5 bases). V was clipped by 10 bases and J by 3 bases, with 16 bases between them. CDR3 length: 14 amino acids. CDR1 is SGHNT, CDR2 YENEEA, per germline. CDR3: CATTRTGSYNEQFF. DNA of the CDR3: TGTGCCACAACCAGGACTGGAAGCTACAATGAGCAGTTCTTC.

The chain recombines TRBV13 with TRBJ2-5, with D possibly TRBD2 on 5 matching bases. This CDR3 is built from 16 residues. Per the germline V gene, CDR1 is PRHDT and CDR2 is FYEKMQ (reference sequence). Trimming took off 4 bases at V and 4 bases at J, with 19 bases between the two ends. CDR3 nucleotide sequence: TGTGCCAGCAGCTCCAGGCGGGTGTTGCTTTCAGAGACCCAGTACTTC. It encodes CASSSRRVLLSETQYF.

This chain connects TRBV6-6 to TRBJ2-7; a possible D gene is TRBD2 (5 bases). The CDR3 sequence is 12 residues long. Trimming cost V 0 bases and J 9 bases, with 9 bases left between them. The germline CDR1 and CDR2 sequences are MNHNY and SVGAGI (reference sequence). This CDR3 is CASSYSRVWQYF. The CDR3 DNA follows: TGTGCCAGCAGTTACTCGCGGGTTTGGCAGTACTTC.

The chain carries TRBV6-6 and TRBJ1-2; D gene uncertain. Germline V gene lookup returns CDR1 MNHNY and CDR2 SVGAGI (reference sequence). This CDR3 has 15 residues. The germline V and J ends were trimmed by 8 bases and 0 bases, with 16 bases remaining between them. CDR3 amino acids: CASLPEPFSNYGYTF. DNA for the CDR3: TGTGCCAGCCTCCCCGAACCGTTTTCTAACTATGGCTACACCTTC.

The J gene is TRBJ2-7, the V gene TRBV6-2 or TRBV6-3; 7 bases match TRBD1. Germline loops: CDR1 MNHEY, CDR2 SVGEGT. The CDR3 runs to 15 residues. The V and J ends lost 5 bases and 6 bases, in that order; junction bases with no gene match: 13. The CDR3 loop is CASSDPETGIPEQYF. The CDR3 coding sequence is TGTGCCAGCAGTGACCCCGAGACAGGGATCCCCGAGCAGTACTTC.

This clone was recorded once. V usage is TRBV19 and J usage is TRBJ2-1; D might be TRBD2 (5 bases). This CDR3 is built from 15 residues. Germline V lookup: CDR1 LNHDA, CDR2 SQIVND (reference sequence). V lost 4 bases, J lost 0 bases, and 10 bases lay in between. The CDR3 DNA reads as TGTGCCAGTAGTAAGAGCGGAAGCTCCTACAATGAGCAGTTCTTC. It encodes CASSKSGSSYNEQFF.

This sequence joins TRBV15 and TRBJ1-1; D remains unclear. V lost 0 bases and J 0 bases, leaving 8 bases between the germline ends. CDR3 size: 15 residues. Germline CDR1 LNHNV, CDR2 YYDKDF (reference sequence). For the CDR3, the DNA is TGTGCCACCAGCAGAGATCCGACGGTGAACACTGAAGCTTTCTTT. It specifies CATSRDPTVNTEAFF.

This chain connects TRBV7-2 to TRBJ2-5; 8 bases are shared with TRBD2. V shed 3 bases, J shed 13 bases, and the junction held 10 bases outside the gene matches. Germline V gene sequence: CDR1 SGHTA, CDR2 FQGNSA. The CDR3 covers 13 residues. CDR3 DNA sequence: TGTGCCAGCAGCTTGGGGGGAAGCGGGAGTGGGTACTTC. This encodes CASSLGGSGSGYF. The variable domain in full, with the rest retrieved from reference TRBV7-2 and TRBJ2-5, is GAGVSQSPSNKVTEKGKDVELRCDPISGHTALYWYRQSLGQGLEFLIYFQGNSAPDKSGLPSDRFSAERTGGSVSTLTIQRTQQEDSAVYLCASSLGGSGSGYFGPGTRLLVL.